The source of this T cell receptor (beta chain) is a study of T cell responses to AZD1222 COVID-19 vaccine. About the research overall: Researchers grouped second doses given at about 4 or about 12 weeks into one pool.

Of note for this clone: Its target is unknown.

Study-wide points: Clonal diversity was possibly underestimated, and the donors were mostly white British, with more females.

Some clones are missing from TCRdb's copy, which holds only in-frame ones; the method was immunoSEQ multiplex PCR. The sample lists 100,000 to 150,000 clones; about nine tenths were seen once. Germline V gene data show CDR1 as MNHNY and CDR2 as SVGAGI (reference sequence). The CDR3 sequence is 13 residues long. Trimming stripped 5 bases from V and 1 base from J, with 7 bases between. The receptor comes from an adult in good health. This chain uses TRBV6-6 with TRBJ2-3; D uncertain. The sequenced sample was peripheral blood, obtained on day 0 of AZD1222 vaccination. CDR3 DNA sequence: TGTGCCAGCAGTAGAGGAGGCACAGATACGCAGTATTTT. Protein: CASSRGGTDTQYF.